The following is a T cell receptor (beta chain) sequence with its context. The protocol was immunoSEQ multiplex PCR, while the TCRdb copy is restricted to in-frame clones and leaves out a portion. Among under 95,000 clones listed, around 90% were seen once. V lost 2 bases to trimming and J lost 1 base, with 17 bases between them. Germline loops: CDR1 LNHDA, CDR2 SQIVND (reference sequence). This CDR3 has 18 residues. This entry comes from a study of cytomegalovirus exposure and HLA in healthy donors. The clonotype originates from a man aged 25-45 years in good health and CMV-seronegative. The sequencing sample was made of PBMCs. The rearrangement uses TRBV19 and TRBJ1-4; D unresolved. The CDR3 nucleotides read TGTGCCAGTAGTATACGGTTTTCACGGGGAAAAACTAATGAAAAACTGTTTTTT. This encodes CASSIRFSRGKTNEKLFF.